The rows below give T cell receptor beta chains drawn from one sample of a study of blood T cell repertoires in COVID-19. Here immunoSEQ multiplex PCR was the method, and the copy in TCRdb shows in-frame clones only, minus some. This table holds about 120,000 clones, roughly 90% found once. Material for sequencing was peripheral blood. The receptor source for this set is a human donor with acute or convalescent COVID-19. The donor label of this sample is uncertain. Both conserved end residues are part of each CDR3. The order of the fields is clone size, V gene, D gene, J gene, CDR3 DNA, CDR3 protein. The D gene is left open where the match is weak. Rows may omit the clone size; those that give it use once, few, many or a size class.

>once|TRBV14|TRBD1|TRBJ1-2
TGTGCCAGCAGCCTGAGGACAGGGTACGGCTACACCTTC
CASSLRTGYGYTF
>.|TRBV7-2|.|TRBJ2-7
TGTGCCAGCAGCCACAGTAGCTACGAGCAGTACTTC
CASSHSSYEQYF
>.|TRBV28|.|TRBJ2-7
TGTGCCAGCAGTTTGCGTGACGAGCAGTACTTC
CASSLRDEQYF
>.|TRBV18|TRBD1|TRBJ2-3
TGTGCCAGCTCACCAGGACAGGGGACAGATACGCAGTATTTT
CASSPGQGTDTQYF
>.|TRBV5-1|.|TRBJ1-4
TGCGCCAGCAGCAGAACAGCAACTAATGAAAAACTGTTTTTT
CASSRTATNEKLFF
>.|TRBV12-5|.|TRBJ2-1
TGTGCTAGTGGTTTGGACCTAGGCAATGAGCAGTTCTTC
CASGLDLGNEQFF
>.|TRBV7-6|TRBD2|TRBJ2-5
TGTGCCAGCAGCCCCAAGCGGGAGTCAGAGACCCAGTACTTC
CASSPKRESETQYF
>.|TRBV27|.|TRBJ1-3
TGTGCCAGCAGTTTACGACGGGATTCCTCTGGAAACACCATATATTTT
CASSLRRDSSGNTIYF
>.|TRBV12-3/TRBV12-4|.|TRBJ1-1
TGTGCCAGCAGTCATTGGGACTTTGAAGCTTTCTTT
CASSHWDFEAFF
>.|TRBV9|.|TRBJ1-2
TGTGCCAGCAGCGTAGGTTGGTTAGAGACTAACTATGGCTACACCTTC
CASSVGWLETNYGYTF
>.|TRBV7-6|.|TRBJ2-1
TGTGCCAGCAGCTTGCGGGACCTATCACGTTGGGAGCAGTTCTTC
CASSLRDLSRWEQFF